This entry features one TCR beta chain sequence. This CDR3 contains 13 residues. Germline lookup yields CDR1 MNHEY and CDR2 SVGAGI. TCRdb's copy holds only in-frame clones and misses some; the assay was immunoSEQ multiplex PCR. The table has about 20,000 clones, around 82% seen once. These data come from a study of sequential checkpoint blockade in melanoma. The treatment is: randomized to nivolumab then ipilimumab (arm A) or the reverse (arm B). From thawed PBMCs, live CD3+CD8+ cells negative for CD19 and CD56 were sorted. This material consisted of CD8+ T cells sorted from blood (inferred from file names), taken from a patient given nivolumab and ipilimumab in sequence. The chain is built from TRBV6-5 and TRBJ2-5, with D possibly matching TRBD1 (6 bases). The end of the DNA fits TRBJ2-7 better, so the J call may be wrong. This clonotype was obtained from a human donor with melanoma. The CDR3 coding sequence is TGTGCCAGCAGCCCCGGACAGACCTACGAGCAGTACTTC. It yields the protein CASSPGQTYEQYF.